What follows is one T cell receptor (beta chain) and its context. The CDR3 spans 14 residues. Trimming removed 7 bases from V and 8 bases from J; junction bases left unmatched: 9. In germline, CDR1 is SGHTA, CDR2 FQGNSA. This sample is drawn from a study of early T cells in non-severe SARS-CoV-2 infection. MiXCR, run by TCRdb on the 5' RACE reads, gives a single entry per CDR3 protein. Of 85,000 to 90,000 distinct CDR3 sequences detected, 14% to 15% appear once; the ten largest clones hold 0.58%. The V and J genes are TRBV7-2 and TRBJ1-4; 8 bases map to TRBD1. Sequencing was done on a sample of whole blood. This receptor was identified in an adult who was a healthcare worker with PCR-confirmed SARS-CoV-2 infection or an uninfected control (not recorded which). The CDR3 loop is CASTRDRRAEKLFF. Here the CDR3 DNA reads TGTGCCAGCACCCGGGACAGGAGGGCCGAAAAACTGTTTTTT.